The 2 T cell receptor beta chains reported below all come from one sample, sequenced in a study of T-cell reconstitution after alpha-beta-depleted transplantation in children. A library of TCRbeta sequences, prepared with unique molecular identifiers, was generated. In TCRdb, the PCR reads were re-called with MiXCR into one record per CDR3 protein. This table has around 800,000 distinct CDR3 sequences, 16% appearing once. Sequencing used PBMCs, mostly from graft donor cells, obtained 360 days after TCRalphabeta/CD19-depleted stem cell transplant. The receptors here all came from a male patient under 18 who had a stem cell transplant for acute lymphoblastic leukemia, so the T cells may come from the graft donor.

The V call is TRBV4-1, the J call TRBJ1-5; TRBD1 matches at 9 bases. Trimming took 5 bases from V and 1 from J; bases not matched to a gene: 12. The CDR3 runs to 18 residues. The germline V gene has CDR1 MGHRA and CDR2 YSYEKL. The CDR3 spells CASSTRTGDLTSNQPQHF. The CDR3 nucleotides read TGCGCCAGCAGCACCCGGACAGGGGACCTTACCAGCAATCAGCCCCAGCATTTT.

The chain links TRBV20-1 to TRBJ1-5; D is unclear. CDR1 DFQATT and CDR2 SNEGSKA come from the germline V gene (reference sequence). The CDR3 consists of 13 residues. Trimming stripped 0 bases from V and 15 bases from J, with 18 bases between. The CDR3 loop reads CSARDQEEGSGHF. DNA for the CDR3: TGCAGTGCTAGAGATCAAGAGGAAGGCTCTGGGCATTTT.